A selection of T cell receptor beta chains follows, all from one sample in a study of CD8 T cells in ankylosing spondylitis. One entry per CDR3 protein, called by TCRdb with MiXCR from the 5' RACE reads. This sample has 150,000 or so distinct CDR3 sequences; around a third occur once, and the top ten carry over 5.5%. Sequences were obtained from synovial fluid, either unsorted or a sorted T cell fraction (not recorded which). These receptors were collected from a male donor with ankylosing spondylitis. CDR3s leave out the opening cysteine and the closing phenylalanine or tryptophan.

TRBJ1-6,TRBV5-1,ASSWDQSSPLH
TRBJ1-5,TRBV4-2,ASSQEFTGGFNQPQH
TRBJ2-7,TRBV20-1,SASSSGRAYEQY
TRBJ1-5,TRBV6-1,ASSVRGNNQPQH
TRBJ2-3,TRBV5-1,ASRASGGAPDTQY
TRBJ2-1,TRBV6-2/TRBV6-3,ASKGNSGSHEQF
TRBJ2-7,TRBV7-2,ASSLGLVTSHGYEQY
TRBJ2-7,TRBV12-3/TRBV12-4,ASSLSGGRGEQY
TRBJ2-2,TRBV20-1,SARPLGTSRPPGELF
TRBJ1-2,TRBV5-6,ASSLSEGAYYGYP
TRBJ2-7,TRBV28,ASSPGTGVAYEQY
TRBJ1-2,TRBV5-1,ASSLDWEDPYGYT
TRBJ2-7,TRBV12-3/TRBV12-4,ASSRVGLSYEQY
TRBJ1-1,TRBV11-1,ASSWDRARPEAF
TRBJ2-1,TRBV3-1,ASSQVRAYNEQF
TRBJ1-4,TRBV12-1,ASSWRVAWEEKLF
TRBJ2-3,TRBV29-1,SVTTSGRAGTDTQY
TRBJ1-6,TRBV6-1,ASSSTGGGLNNSPLH
TRBJ2-1,TRBV2,AATGTGNNEQF
TRBJ1-4,TRBV28,ASNLASRGHEKLF
TRBJ1-1,TRBV3-1,ASSQGPLNTEAF
TRBJ2-5,TRBV9,ASSVVPGTETQY
TRBJ1-1,TRBV11-3,ASSPGGGWTEAF
TRBJ2-5,TRBV4-1,ASSHGGLAGGGLETQY
TRBJ1-3,TRBV11-1,ASSAGQRTDLMGNTIY
TRBJ1-1,TRBV7-2,ASSTHGTGNTEAF
TRBJ1-6,TRBV11-2,ASSLGDSPLH
TRBJ1-2,TRBV20-1,SARDVGGMYGYT
TRBJ2-7,TRBV5-1,ASSLYGDTHEQY